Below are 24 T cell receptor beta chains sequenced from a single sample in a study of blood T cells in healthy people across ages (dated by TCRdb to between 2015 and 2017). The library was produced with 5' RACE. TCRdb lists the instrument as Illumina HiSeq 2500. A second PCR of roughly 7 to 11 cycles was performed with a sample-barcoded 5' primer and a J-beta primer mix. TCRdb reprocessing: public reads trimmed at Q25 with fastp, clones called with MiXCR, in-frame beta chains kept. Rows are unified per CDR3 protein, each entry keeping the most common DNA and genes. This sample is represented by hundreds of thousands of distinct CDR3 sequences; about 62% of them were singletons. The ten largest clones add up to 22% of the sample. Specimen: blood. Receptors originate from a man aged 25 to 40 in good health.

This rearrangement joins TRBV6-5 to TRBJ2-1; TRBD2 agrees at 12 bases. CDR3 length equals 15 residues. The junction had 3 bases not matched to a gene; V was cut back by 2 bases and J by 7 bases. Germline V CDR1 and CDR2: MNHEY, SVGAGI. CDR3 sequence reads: CASSYLGTSGNEQFF. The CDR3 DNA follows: TGTGCCAGCAGTTACCTCGGGACTAGCGGGAATGAGCAGTTCTTC.

Here the CDR3 reads CSAREPLTSEGAYEQYF. CDR3 in DNA: TGCAGTGCTAGAGAGCCACTGACTAGCGAAGGGGCCTACGAGCAGTACTTC. V usage is TRBV20-1 and J usage is TRBJ2-7; 8 bases align to TRBD2. The V segment lost 0 bases and the J segment 2 bases; nucleotides outside the gene matches: 12. CDR3 length: 17 residues. Germline V lookup: CDR1 DFQATT, CDR2 SNEGSKA (reference sequence).

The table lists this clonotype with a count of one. DNA for the CDR3: TGTGCCAGTTCTGGCGAACCCGAGCAGTACTTC. This gives the protein CASSGEPEQYF. The chain employs TRBV28 and TRBJ2-7; D is uncertain. Per germline, CDR1 MDHEN and CDR2 SYDVKM. V dropped 9 bases and J dropped 6 bases, with 12 bases sitting between them. This CDR3 contains 11 residues.

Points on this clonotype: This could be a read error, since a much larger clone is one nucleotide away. The CDR3: CATSHQETQYF. CDR3 sequence (DNA): TGTGCCACCAGCCACCAAGAGACCCAGTACTTC. The gene calls are TRBV15 and TRBJ2-5; D not resolved. V dropped 5 bases and J dropped 0 bases, with 1 base sitting between them. Per the germline V gene, CDR1 is LNHNV and CDR2 is YYDKDF (reference sequence). CDR3 length equals 11 residues.

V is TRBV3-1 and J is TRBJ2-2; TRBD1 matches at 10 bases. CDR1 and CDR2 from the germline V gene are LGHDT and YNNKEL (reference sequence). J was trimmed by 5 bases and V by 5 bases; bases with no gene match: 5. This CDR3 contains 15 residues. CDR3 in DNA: TGTGCCAGCAGCTGGGACAGGGGAAGGACCGGGGAGCTGTTTTTT. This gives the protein CASSWDRGRTGELFF.

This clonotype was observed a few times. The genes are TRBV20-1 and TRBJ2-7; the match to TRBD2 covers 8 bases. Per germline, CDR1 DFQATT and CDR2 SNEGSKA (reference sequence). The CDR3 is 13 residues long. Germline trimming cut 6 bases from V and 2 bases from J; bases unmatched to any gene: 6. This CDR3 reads CSALAEGAYEQYF. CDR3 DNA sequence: TGCAGTGCACTAGCGGAAGGTGCCTACGAGCAGTACTTC.

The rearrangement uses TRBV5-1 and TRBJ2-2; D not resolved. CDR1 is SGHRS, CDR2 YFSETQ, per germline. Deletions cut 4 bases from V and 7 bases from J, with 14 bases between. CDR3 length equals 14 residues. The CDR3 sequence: CASSRPGSNGELFF. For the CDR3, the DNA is TGCGCCAGCAGCCGGCCGGGTTCTAACGGGGAGCTGTTTTTT.

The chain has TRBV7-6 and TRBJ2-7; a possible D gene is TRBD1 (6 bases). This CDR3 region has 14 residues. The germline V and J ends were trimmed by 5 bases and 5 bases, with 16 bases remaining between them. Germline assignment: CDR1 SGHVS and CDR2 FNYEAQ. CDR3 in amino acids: CASSPKGHRDEQYF. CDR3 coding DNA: TGTGCCAGCAGCCCGAAGGGACATCGAGACGAGCAGTACTTC.

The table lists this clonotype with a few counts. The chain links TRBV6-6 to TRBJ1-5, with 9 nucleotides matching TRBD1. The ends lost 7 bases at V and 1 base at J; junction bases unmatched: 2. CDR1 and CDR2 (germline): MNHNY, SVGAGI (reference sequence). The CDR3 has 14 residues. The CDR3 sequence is CASIGQGSNQPQHF. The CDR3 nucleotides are TGTGCCAGCATCGGACAGGGGAGCAATCAGCCCCAGCATTTT.

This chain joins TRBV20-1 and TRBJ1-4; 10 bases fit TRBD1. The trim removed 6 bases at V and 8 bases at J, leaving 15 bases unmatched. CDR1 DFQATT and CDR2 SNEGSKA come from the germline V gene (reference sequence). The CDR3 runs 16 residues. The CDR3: CSAQPGQGPLGEKLFF. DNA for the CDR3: TGCAGTGCCCAACCGGGACAGGGGCCGCTGGGAGAAAAACTGTTTTTT.

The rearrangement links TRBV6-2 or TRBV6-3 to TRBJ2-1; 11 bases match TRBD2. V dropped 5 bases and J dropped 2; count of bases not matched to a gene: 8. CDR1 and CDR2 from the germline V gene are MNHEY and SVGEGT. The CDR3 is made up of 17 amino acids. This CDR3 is CASSKTSGVVTYNEQFF. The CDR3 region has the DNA TGTGCCAGCAGTAAGACTAGCGGGGTAGTTACCTACAATGAGCAGTTCTTC.

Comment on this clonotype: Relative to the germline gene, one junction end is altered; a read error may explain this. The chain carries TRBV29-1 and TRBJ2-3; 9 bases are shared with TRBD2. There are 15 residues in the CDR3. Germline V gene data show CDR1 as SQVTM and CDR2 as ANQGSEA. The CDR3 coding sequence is TGCAGCGTGGTGACTAGCGGAGCTCATTATGGTACGCGGTATTTT. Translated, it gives CSVVTSGAHYGTRYF.

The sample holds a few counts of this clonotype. In nucleotides, the CDR3 is TGTGCCAGCAGTCCCCGGCTAGACGGAAATGAGCAGTTCTTC. It encodes CASSPRLDGNEQFF. The V gene is TRBV27, the J gene TRBJ2-1; D gene unclear. Per the germline V gene, CDR1 is MNHEY and CDR2 is SMNVEV (reference sequence). The ends were cut back, 5 bases at V and 7 bases at J, with 15 bases in the middle. The CDR3 runs 14 residues.

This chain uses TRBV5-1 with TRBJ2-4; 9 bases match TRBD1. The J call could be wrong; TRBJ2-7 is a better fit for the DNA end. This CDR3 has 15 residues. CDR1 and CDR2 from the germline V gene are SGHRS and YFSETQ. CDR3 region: CASGQTGGGTYEQYF. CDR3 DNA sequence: TGCGCCAGCGGACAAACAGGGGGCGGAACATACGAGCAGTACTTC.

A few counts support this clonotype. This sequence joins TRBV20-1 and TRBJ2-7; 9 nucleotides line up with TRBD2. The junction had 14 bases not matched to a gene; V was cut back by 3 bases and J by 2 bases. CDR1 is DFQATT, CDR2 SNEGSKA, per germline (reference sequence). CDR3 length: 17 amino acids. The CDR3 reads CSARSPRSGGDTYEQYF. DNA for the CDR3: TGCAGTGCTAGGTCCCCCCGTAGCGGGGGTGACACCTACGAGCAGTACTTC.

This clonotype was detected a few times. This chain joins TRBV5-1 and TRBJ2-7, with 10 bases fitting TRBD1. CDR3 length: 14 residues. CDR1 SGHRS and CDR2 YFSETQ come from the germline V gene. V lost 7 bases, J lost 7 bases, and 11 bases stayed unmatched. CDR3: CASYRDRGRDEQYF. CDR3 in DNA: TGCGCCAGCTACCGGGACAGGGGTCGCGATGAGCAGTACTTC.

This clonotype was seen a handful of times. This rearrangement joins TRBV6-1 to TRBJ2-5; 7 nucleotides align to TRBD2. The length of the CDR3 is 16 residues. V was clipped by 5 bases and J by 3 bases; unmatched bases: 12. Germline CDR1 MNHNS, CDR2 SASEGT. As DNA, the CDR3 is TGTGCCAGCAGTCTTCGAGGGGAGGGGAGGAAAGAGACCCAGTACTTC. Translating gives CASSLRGEGRKETQYF.

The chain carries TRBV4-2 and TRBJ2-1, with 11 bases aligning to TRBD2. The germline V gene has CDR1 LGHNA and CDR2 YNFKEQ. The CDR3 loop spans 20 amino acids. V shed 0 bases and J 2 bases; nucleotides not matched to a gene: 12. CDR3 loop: CASSQDETSGVLGTYNEQFF. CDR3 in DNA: TGTGCCAGCAGCCAAGACGAGACTAGCGGGGTCCTAGGCACCTACAATGAGCAGTTCTTC.

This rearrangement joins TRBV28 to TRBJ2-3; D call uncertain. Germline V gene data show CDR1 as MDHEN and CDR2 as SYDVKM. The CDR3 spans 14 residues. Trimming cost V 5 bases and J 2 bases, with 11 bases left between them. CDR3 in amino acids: CASSHPGHTDTQYF. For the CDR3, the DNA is TGTGCCAGCAGTCACCCCGGTCACACAGATACGCAGTATTTT.

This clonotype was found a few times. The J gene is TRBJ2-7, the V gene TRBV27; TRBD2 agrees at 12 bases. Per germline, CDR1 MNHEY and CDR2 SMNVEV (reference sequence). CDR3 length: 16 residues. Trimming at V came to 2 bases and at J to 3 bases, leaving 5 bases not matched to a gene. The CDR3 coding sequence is TGTGCCAGCAGTTTAACTTCGACTAGCGGGGGCTACGAGCAGTACTTC. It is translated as CASSLTSTSGGYEQYF.

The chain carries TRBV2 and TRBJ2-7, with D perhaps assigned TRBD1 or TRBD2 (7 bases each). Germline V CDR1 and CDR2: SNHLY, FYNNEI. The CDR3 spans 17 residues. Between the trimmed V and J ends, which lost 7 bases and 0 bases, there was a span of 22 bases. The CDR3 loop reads CASTRGDRRVSSYEQYF. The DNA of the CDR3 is TGTGCCAGCACACGGGGGGACAGACGAGTTAGCTCCTACGAGCAGTACTTC.

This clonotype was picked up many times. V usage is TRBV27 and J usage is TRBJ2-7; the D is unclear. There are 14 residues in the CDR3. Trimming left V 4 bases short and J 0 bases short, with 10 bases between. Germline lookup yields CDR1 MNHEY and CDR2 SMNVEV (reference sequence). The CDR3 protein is CASSSRLLSYEQYF. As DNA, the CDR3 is TGTGCCAGCAGTTCCAGACTCCTCTCCTACGAGCAGTACTTC.

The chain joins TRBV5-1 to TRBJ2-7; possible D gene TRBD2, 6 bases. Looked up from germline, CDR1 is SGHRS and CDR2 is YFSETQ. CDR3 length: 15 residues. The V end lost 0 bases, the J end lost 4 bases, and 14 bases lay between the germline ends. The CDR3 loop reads CASSLAGGGGYEQYF. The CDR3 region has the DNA TGCGCCAGCAGCTTGGCTGGCGGTGGAGGGTACGAGCAGTACTTC.

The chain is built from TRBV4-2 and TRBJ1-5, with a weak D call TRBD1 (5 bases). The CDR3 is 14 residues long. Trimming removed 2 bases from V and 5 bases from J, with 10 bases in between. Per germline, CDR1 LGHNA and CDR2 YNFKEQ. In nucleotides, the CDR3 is TGTGCCAGCAGCCAACAAGGGACCGATCAGCCCCAGCATTTT. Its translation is CASSQQGTDQPQHF.